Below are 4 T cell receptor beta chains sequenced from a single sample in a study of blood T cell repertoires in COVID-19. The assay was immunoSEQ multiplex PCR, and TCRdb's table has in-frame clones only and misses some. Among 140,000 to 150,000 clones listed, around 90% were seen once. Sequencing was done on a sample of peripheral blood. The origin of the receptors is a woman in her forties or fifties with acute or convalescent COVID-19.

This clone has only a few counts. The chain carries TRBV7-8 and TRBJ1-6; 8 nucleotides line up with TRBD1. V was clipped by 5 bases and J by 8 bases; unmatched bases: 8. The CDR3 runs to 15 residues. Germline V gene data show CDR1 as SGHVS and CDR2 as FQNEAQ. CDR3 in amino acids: CASSPWTGQDSPLHF. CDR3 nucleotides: TGTGCCAGCAGCCCGTGGACAGGGCAGGATTCACCCCTCCACTTT.

The CDR3 DNA follows: TGTGCCAGCTCACCACCAACAGGGTCTGGGGCCAACGTCCTGACTTTC. The encoded protein is CASSPPTGSGANVLTF. This rearrangement joins TRBV18 to TRBJ2-6; possibly TRBD1 for D (6 bases). CDR1 is KGHSH and CDR2 is LQKENI in the germline V gene. V lost 0 bases, J lost 1 base, and 7 bases lay in between. The CDR3 consists of 16 residues.

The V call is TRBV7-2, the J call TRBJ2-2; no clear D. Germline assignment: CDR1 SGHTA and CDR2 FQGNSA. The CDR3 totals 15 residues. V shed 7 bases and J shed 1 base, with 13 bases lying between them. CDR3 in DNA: TGTGCCAGCACCCTCCGCCAGAAGAACACCGGGGAGCTGTTTTTT. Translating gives CASTLRQKNTGELFF.

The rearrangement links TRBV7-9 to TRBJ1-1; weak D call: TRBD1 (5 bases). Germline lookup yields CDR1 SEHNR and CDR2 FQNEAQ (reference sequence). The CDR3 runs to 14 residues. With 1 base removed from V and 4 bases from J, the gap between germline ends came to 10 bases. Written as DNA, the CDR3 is TGTGCCAGCAGCTTAGTTACAGGCCTCACTGAAGCTTTCTTT. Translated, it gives CASSLVTGLTEAFF.